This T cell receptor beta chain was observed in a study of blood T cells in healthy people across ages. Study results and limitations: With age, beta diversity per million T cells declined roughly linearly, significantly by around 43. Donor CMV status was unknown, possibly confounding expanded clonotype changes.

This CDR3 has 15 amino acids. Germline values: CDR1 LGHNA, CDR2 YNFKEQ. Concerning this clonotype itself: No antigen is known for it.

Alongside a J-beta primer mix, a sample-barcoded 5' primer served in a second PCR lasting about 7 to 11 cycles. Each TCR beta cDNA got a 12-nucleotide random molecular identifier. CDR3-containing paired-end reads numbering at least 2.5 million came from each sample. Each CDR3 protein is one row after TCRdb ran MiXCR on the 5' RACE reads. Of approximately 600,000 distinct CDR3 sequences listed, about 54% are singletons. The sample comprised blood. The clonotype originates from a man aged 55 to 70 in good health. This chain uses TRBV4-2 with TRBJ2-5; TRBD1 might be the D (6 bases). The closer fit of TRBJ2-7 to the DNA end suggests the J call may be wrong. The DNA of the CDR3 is TGTGCCAGCAGCCGCGAAATAGGGGGATCCTACGAGCAGTACTTC. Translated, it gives CASSREIGGSYEQYF.